Each of the 22 T cell receptor beta chains below was sequenced from the same sample in a study of CD8+ T cells in alopecia areata. A sort of pooled cutaneous lymph node cells used CD4, CD8alpha, NKG2D, NKG2ACE and other stains. RNA extraction was followed by reverse transcription into cDNA, which acted as the sequencing template. The data were produced by immunoSEQ multiplex PCR, yet TCRdb's version contains in-frame clones alone and is incomplete. Sampling found approximately 300,000 clones, none seen once. Sample: CD4+ T cells sorted from a lymph node. Source of these receptors: a C3H/HeJ mouse with alopecia areata. Mouse MHC haplotype: H2-k.

This clone was counted between two and nine times. The germline and genes are mouse ones. The read terminates 4 residues before the CDR3 end, so the remaining end is supplied by the germline J gene. J is TRBJ2-1 and V is TRBV17; D ambiguous. The CDR3 runs 15 residues. Germline loops: CDR1 MNHDT, CDR2 YYDKIL. V was pared by 0 bases and J by 0 bases, with 6 bases between. This CDR3 reads CASSRDLVNYAEQFF. The part of the CDR3 DNA that was read is TGTGCTAGCAGTAGAGATTTGGTTAACTATGCT.

On this clone itself: The gene symbols are mouse symbols. The read ends 4 residues shy of where the CDR3 ends; the end is completed using the germline J gene. This chain joins TRBV13-1 and TRBJ2-2; TRBD1 matches 8 bases. The germline V gene encodes CDR1 NSHNY and CDR2 SYGAGN. Trimming took 1 base from V and 6 from J; bases not matched to a gene: 8. This CDR3 contains 16 residues. CDR3 protein: CASSDHRDRGPGQLYF. Partial CDR3 DNA: TGTGCCAGCAGTGATCACCGAGACAGGGGTCCCGGG.

A remark on this clone: The listed genes are named as in mouse. The CDR3 end is not reached by the read, which stops 4 residues before it; the germline J gene fills it in. Other DNA sequences in the same sample also yield this CDR3. The rearrangement joins TRBV17 to TRBJ2-5; weak D call: TRBD1 (5 bases). V lost 2 bases to trimming and J lost 3 bases, with 6 bases between them. CDR1 is MNHDT and CDR2 is YYDKIL in the germline V gene. The CDR3 runs 13 residues. The DNA read from the CDR3 is TGTGCTAGCAGTAGACAGGGTCAAGAC. Translation: CASSRQGQD. In full, the CDR3 reads CASSRQGQDTQYF.

With regard to this clone: The gene symbols are mouse symbols. The read terminates 4 residues before the CDR3 end, so the remaining end is supplied by the germline J gene. J is TRBJ2-7 and V is TRBV19; TRBD1 is a possible D gene (5 bases). Germline V gene data show CDR1 as FNHDT and CDR2 as SITEND (reference sequence). The CDR3 spans 12 residues. This CDR3 reads CASSPQGDEQYF. The DNA read from the CDR3 is TGTGCCAGCAGTCCTCAGGGAGAT.

This clone was seen a few times. These gene names are mouse names. The read falls 4 residues short of the CDR3 end, and the missing part is taken from the germline J gene. The rearrangement links TRBV19 to TRBJ1-1; TRBD1 matches 7 bases. The germline V gene has CDR1 FNHDT and CDR2 SITEND (reference sequence). CDR3 length: 11 amino acids. CDR3 DNA, as far as it was read: TGTGCCAGCACCCCAGGGGGA. It specifies CASTPGG. From start to end, the CDR3 is CASTPGGEVFF.

Worth noting for this clone: The gene names given are mouse names. The CDR3 end falls 4 residues outside the read, so it is completed with the germline J gene. The J gene is TRBJ2-3, the V gene TRBV1; 7 nucleotides agree with TRBD2. Germline CDR1 and CDR2: NSQYPW and LRSPGD (reference sequence). The CDR3 is made up of 12 amino acids. CDR3 sequence: CTCRRLGETLYF. The sequenced part of the CDR3 DNA is TGCACCTGCAGAAGACTGGGAGAA.

Worth noting for this clone: Gene names denote mouse genes. The read terminates 4 residues ahead of where the CDR3 ends, so the germline J gene completes it. The chain couples TRBV5 to TRBJ2-1; 7 bases fit TRBD1. This CDR3 is 14 amino acids long. V lost 4 bases to trimming and J lost 5 bases; unmatched junction nucleotides: 5. Germline CDR1 reads LGHNA; CDR2 reads YNLKQL (reference sequence). The CDR3 protein is CASSRPTGNAEQFF. The CDR3 DNA, read in part, is TGTGCCAGCAGCCGCCCGACAGGGAATGCT.

This clone was seen only a few times. Gene names are mouse gene names. Read sequence stops 4 residues before the CDR3 end, and the germline J gene provides the missing end. The chain is built from TRBV31 and TRBJ1-2; D is perhaps TRBD1 (5 bases). V lost 0 bases, J lost 0 bases, and 8 bases lay in between. The CDR3 has 14 residues. Germline V gene data show CDR1 as GKSSPN and CDR2 as SITVG. CDR3: CAWSLTGSNSDYTF. The part of the CDR3 DNA that was read is TGTGCCTGGAGTCTTACAGGTTCAAACTCC.

This clone was counted at least ten times. Mouse germline and gene names are used. Sequencing ends 4 residues short of the CDR3 end; the germline J gene provides the rest. The rearrangement uses TRBV1 and TRBJ2-2; D perhaps matches TRBD1 (6 bases). The CDR3 consists of 13 residues. Trimming removed 4 bases from V and 5 bases from J, with 8 bases in between. CDR1 and CDR2 from the germline V gene are NSQYPW and LRSPGD (reference sequence). The CDR3 loop is CTCSGQGTGQLYF. The sequenced part of the CDR3 DNA is TGCACCTGCAGTGGGCAGGGGACCGGG.

Note on this clone: Mouse names are used for the genes. The missing CDR3 end, 4 residues past where the read stops, is filled in from the germline J gene. The rearrangement links TRBV1 to TRBJ2-5, with TRBD1 identical over 7 bases. Germline CDR1 NSQYPW, CDR2 LRSPGD (reference sequence). The CDR3 is 15 amino acids. The CDR3 protein is CTCSAAQGKGDTQYF. CDR3 DNA, as far as it was read: TGCACCTGCAGTGCAGCACAGGGGAAGGGAGAC.

A word on this clone: The gene symbols are mouse symbols. The read ends 4 residues early relative to the CDR3; the germline J gene fills the gap. The V gene is TRBV19, the J gene TRBJ1-2; TRBD1 agrees at 7 bases. In germline, CDR1 is FNHDT, CDR2 SITEND (reference sequence). The CDR3 sequence is 15 residues long. Losses at the gene ends were 4 bases for V and 0 bases for J; bases not matched to a gene: 6. CDR3 DNA, as far as it was read: TGTGCCAGCAGTCCCGGGACAGAAACAAACTCC. This sequence encodes CASSPGTETNS. The whole CDR3 sequence reads CASSPGTETNSDYTF. Drawing the rest from reference TRBV19 and TRBJ1-2, the complete variable domain is GGIITQTPKFLIGQEGQKLTLKCQQNFNHDTMYWYRQDSGKGLRLIYYSITENDLQKGDLSEGYDASREKKSSFSLTVTSAQKNEMAVFLCASSPGTETNSDYTFGSGTRLLVI.

This clone was detected only a few times. Gene labels here are mouse ones. The read ends 4 residues shy of where the CDR3 ends; the end is completed using the germline J gene. Other DNA sequences from this sample encode an identical CDR3 as well. The chain is built from TRBV13-3 and TRBJ2-7; D may be TRBD2 (6 bases). There are 13 residues in the CDR3. Per the germline V gene, CDR1 is NNHDY and CDR2 is SYVADS. CDR3 loop: CASSDTGGYEQYF. CDR3 DNA (partial): TGTGCCAGCAGTGATACGGGGGGATAT.

This clone was observed at least ten times. Germline and genes: mouse. The sequenced fragment ends 4 residues before the CDR3 boundary, so the rest is inferred from the germline J gene. This rearrangement joins TRBV1 to TRBJ2-1; 11 bases match TRBD2. CDR1 NSQYPW and CDR2 LRSPGD come from the germline V gene (reference sequence). J gave up 5 bases and V 4 bases, and 1 base lay outside the gene matches. This CDR3 has 14 amino acids. Partial CDR3 DNA: TGCACCTGCAGTGGGGGACTGGGGGATGCT. This sequence encodes CTCSGGLGDA. From start to end, the CDR3 is CTCSGGLGDAEQFF. Full variable domain (missing parts from reference TRBV1 and TRBJ2-1): VTLLEQNPRWRLVPRGQAVNLRCILKNSQYPWMSWYQQDLQKQLQWLFTLRSPGDKEVKSLPGADYLATRVTDTELRLQVANMSQGRTLYCTCSGGLGDAEQFFGPGTRLTVL.

About this clone: Gene names refer to mouse genes. Read sequence stops 4 residues before the CDR3 end, and the germline J gene provides the missing end. This same CDR3 is encoded by further DNA sequences in the sample. The chain combines TRBV5 with TRBJ2-1; TRBD2 matches at 8 bases. This CDR3 spans 16 amino acids. Germline lookup yields CDR1 LGHNA and CDR2 YNLKQL (reference sequence). With 1 base clipped from V and 1 base from J, the junction kept 3 bases outside the gene matches. CDR3 sequence: CASSQVWGGNYAEQFF. The sequenced CDR3 bases are TGTGCCAGCAGCCAAGTGTGGGGGGGGAACTATGCT.

The sample holds a few counts of this clone. Mouse names are used for the genes. With the read ending 4 residues before the CDR3 end, the germline J gene is used to fill in that end. Other DNA sequences in the same sample also yield this CDR3. The rearrangement links TRBV1 to TRBJ2-5, with D tentatively TRBD1 (5 bases). Trimming took 1 base from V and 3 from J, leaving 8 bases between them. CDR1 and CDR2 (germline): NSQYPW, LRSPGD (reference sequence). The length of the CDR3 is 14 residues. The CDR3 protein is CTCSAGTIQDTQYF. The sequenced CDR3 bases are TGCACCTGCAGTGCAGGGACAATTCAAGAC.

Comments on this clone: Gene names refer to mouse genes. The read is 4 residues too short to cover the CDR3 end, so that end is filled in from the germline J gene. V usage is TRBV14 and J usage is TRBJ2-7; D is possibly TRBD1 (6 bases). The CDR3 sequence is 13 residues long. Germline assignment: CDR1 SGHDT and CDR2 FRDEAV. The CDR3 spells CASSLGPGDEQYF. The covered CDR3 bases are TGTGCCAGCAGTTTAGGGCCAGGGGAT. Using reference TRBV14 and TRBJ2-7 for the parts outside the CDR3, the full variable domain is EAGVTQSPRYAVLQEGQAVSFWCDPISGHDTLYWYQQPRDQGPQLLVYFRDEAVIDNSQLPSDRFSAVRPKGTNSTLKIQSAKQGDTATYLCASSLGPGDEQYFGPGTRLTVL.

Only a few counts were recorded for this clone. Gene names are the mouse ones. The CDR3 end falls 4 residues outside the read, so it is completed with the germline J gene. Different DNA sequences within this sample yield the same CDR3. The chain joins TRBV13-1 to TRBJ2-5; 7 nucleotides align to TRBD1. The J segment lost 3 bases and the V segment lost 5 bases, leaving 3 bases of the junction unmatched. The CDR3 runs 13 residues. The germline V gene has CDR1 NSHNY and CDR2 SYGAGN. CDR3 DNA, as far as it was read: TGTGCCAGCAGGGAGACAGGGCAAGAC. It is translated as CASRETGQD. The CDR3 reads in full as CASRETGQDTQYF.

This clone has more than one count but fewer than ten. Gene names refer to mouse genes. The sequenced fragment ends 4 residues before the CDR3 boundary, so the rest is inferred from the germline J gene. Other DNA sequences in this sample translate to the same CDR3. This rearrangement joins TRBV19 to TRBJ2-3; 7 bases are a match to TRBD1. Unmatched junction bases numbered 3, after V lost 1 base and J lost 1 base. The CDR3 has 15 residues. The V gene's germline CDR1 is FNHDT and CDR2 SITEND (reference sequence). CDR3 protein: CASSIPGQGAETLYF. The sequenced part of the CDR3 DNA is TGTGCCAGCAGTATACCTGGACAGGGTGCAGAA.

Worth noting for this clone: Genes and germline are mouse. The read finishes 4 residues shy of the CDR3 end, and the germline J gene is used to complete it. The chain recombines TRBV5 with TRBJ2-2, with TRBD2 identical over 7 bases. V dropped 4 bases and J dropped 2; count of bases not matched to a gene: 10. Germline values: CDR1 LGHNA, CDR2 YNLKQL (reference sequence). The CDR3 is 17 amino acids. Here the CDR3 reads CASSPRGGEGNTGQLYF. Partial CDR3 DNA: TGTGCCAGCAGCCCTCGCGGGGGGGAAGGGAACACCGGG.

This clone was counted a few times. The gene names here belong to mouse. The CDR3 is cut off 4 residues early in the read; its end comes from the germline J gene. The same CDR3 is also encoded by other DNA sequences in this sample. J is TRBJ2-4 and V is TRBV13-1; TRBD2 agrees at 11 bases. From germline, CDR1 is NSHNY and CDR2 SYGAGN. CDR3 size: 14 residues. The chain's CDR3 is CASSVGTGGNTLYF. CDR3 DNA (partial): TGTGCCAGCAGTGTGGGGACTGGGGGAAAC.

As regards this clone: Genes and germline come from the mouse. The read finishes 4 residues shy of the CDR3 end, and the germline J gene is used to complete it. The same CDR3 also results from other DNA sequences found in this sample. The chain carries TRBV5 and TRBJ2-3, with D hard to call. This CDR3 spans 13 amino acids. V was trimmed by 3 bases and J by 1 base, leaving 5 bases between them. Germline lookup yields CDR1 LGHNA and CDR2 YNLKQL (reference sequence). The CDR3 spells CASSHQGAETLYF. CDR3 DNA, as far as it was read: TGTGCCAGCAGCCACCAGGGTGCAGAA.

Concerning this clone: Gene names are the mouse ones. CDR3 bases read: TGTGCCAGCACCCAGGGGGCAGAA. The encoded protein is CASTQGAE. The CDR3 reads in full as CASTQGAETLYF. The V call is TRBV13-1, the J call TRBJ2-3; possibly TRBD1 for D (6 bases). The CDR3 end is not reached by the read, which stops 4 residues before it; the germline J gene fills it in. Germline CDR1 NSHNY, CDR2 SYGAGN. The CDR3 runs to 12 residues. V lost 6 bases, J lost 3 bases, and 8 bases lay in between.